This entry lists 23 T cell receptor beta chains sequenced from one sample in a study of cytomegalovirus exposure and HLA in healthy donors (dated 2017 in TCRdb). Libraries came from the immunoSEQ multiplex PCR assay. TCRdb holds this immuneACCESS table with in-frame rearrangements only. Some clones are missing; in checked studies, unresolved V genes explain under half, and the rest has no known cause. The sample table records fewer than 150,000 clones; about 85% of these occur just once. 4.4% of the sample goes to the ten largest clones. Sequenced input: PBMCs. These receptor sequences come from a man between 18 and 29 years old in good health and CMV-seropositive.

This chain uses TRBV6-4 with TRBJ1-1; the match to TRBD1 covers 9 bases. The V gene's germline CDR1 is MRHNA and CDR2 SNTAGT. The CDR3 has 13 amino acids. V dropped 6 bases and J dropped 5; count of bases not matched to a gene: 4. The CDR3 region is CASSGTGSTEAFF. For the CDR3, the DNA is TGTGCCAGCAGCGGGACAGGGTCGACTGAAGCTTTCTTT.

The chain has TRBV2 and TRBJ1-2, with D perhaps TRBD1 (5 bases). CDR3 length: 13 amino acids. Trimming stripped 3 bases from V and 5 bases from J, with 10 bases between. Germline CDR1 reads SNHLY; CDR2 reads FYNNEI. For the CDR3, the DNA is TGTGCCAGCAGTGAGGGGCAACCGTATGGCTACACCTTC. Translated: CASSEGQPYGYTF.

The V call is TRBV5-8, the J call TRBJ1-6; D perhaps matches TRBD1 (6 bases). Trimming removed 0 bases at V and 9 bases at J, with 13 bases between. The germline V gene encodes CDR1 SGHTS and CDR2 YDEGEE. This CDR3 is built from 15 residues. The CDR3 protein is CASSLARGSLSPLHF. CDR3 nucleotide sequence: TGTGCCAGCAGCTTGGCCAGGGGAAGTCTTTCACCCCTCCACTTT.

The chain employs TRBV5-1 and TRBJ2-7, with D tentatively TRBD2 (7 bases). Germline CDR1 is SGHRS and CDR2 is YFSETQ. The CDR3 runs to 16 residues. With 4 bases removed from V and 0 bases from J, the gap between germline ends came to 17 bases. CDR3 protein: CASSRQGGGYSYEQYF. The CDR3 nucleotides are TGCGCCAGCAGCCGCCAGGGAGGGGGATACTCCTACGAGCAGTACTTC.

CDR3 residues: CASSSGLSGNTIYF. DNA for the CDR3: TGTGCCAGCAGCTCGGGACTGTCTGGAAACACCATATATTTT. This chain links TRBV7-2 with TRBJ1-3; the D gene is possibly TRBD1 (5 bases). Per the germline V gene, CDR1 is SGHTA and CDR2 is FQGNSA. Trimming pared 4 bases from V and 1 base from J, leaving 8 bases between. There are 14 residues in the CDR3.

The J gene is TRBJ2-5, the V gene TRBV5-4; no firm D call. Trimming left V 1 base short and J 2 bases short, with 15 bases between. Looked up from germline, CDR1 is SGHNT and CDR2 is YYREEE (reference sequence). This CDR3 comprises 16 residues. CDR3 coding DNA: TGTGCCAGCAGCTTGCTGGGCGTCAGTGAGCAAGAGACCCAGTACTTC. Residues: CASSLLGVSEQETQYF.

The V call is TRBV2, the J call TRBJ1-1; TRBD1 agrees at 8 bases. This CDR3 contains 16 residues. Germline loops: CDR1 SNHLY, CDR2 FYNNEI. The J segment lost 1 base and the V segment lost 4 bases, leaving 8 bases of the junction unmatched. As DNA, the CDR3 is TGTGCCAGCAGTGTCATTCTACAGGGGGAGAACACTGAAGCTTTCTTT. It codes for CASSVILQGENTEAFF.

CDR3 in amino acids: CASSRQLGDRVFTGELFF. The DNA for the CDR3 is TGTGCCAGCAGCAGACAGCTGGGGGACAGGGTATTCACCGGGGAGCTGTTTTTT. The chain recombines TRBV7-9 with TRBJ2-2; 9 bases fit TRBD1. The CDR3 contains 18 residues. V lost 5 bases to trimming and J lost 4 bases; unmatched junction nucleotides: 14. Germline CDR1 reads SEHNR; CDR2 reads FQNEAQ (reference sequence).

The gene calls are TRBV28 and TRBJ1-1; TRBD1 agrees at 10 bases. This CDR3 contains 16 residues. Germline V gene lookup returns CDR1 MDHEN and CDR2 SYDVKM. V shed 6 bases, J shed 7 bases, and the junction held 14 bases outside the gene matches. The CDR3 sequence: CASSQFGDRGRLEAFF. The CDR3, as DNA: TGTGCCAGCAGCCAGTTTGGCGACAGGGGGCGCCTTGAAGCTTTCTTT.

Of note for this clone: The junction and the germline gene differ at one end; a read error may be behind it. V is TRBV5-1 and J is TRBJ1-1; D perhaps matches TRBD1 (5 bases). CDR1 is SGHRS and CDR2 is YFSETQ in the germline V gene. CDR3 size: 16 residues. The CDR3 loop is CASRLASRDLGAEAFF. The CDR3 nucleotides are TGCGCCAGCAGGTTGGCTTCCAGGGATCTTGGGGCTGAAGCTTTCTTT.

V usage is TRBV28 and J usage is TRBJ2-7, with D unclear. The CDR3 sequence is 11 residues long. V lost 1 base to trimming and J lost 5 bases, with 3 bases between them. Germline V gene lookup returns CDR1 MDHEN and CDR2 SYDVKM. For the CDR3, the DNA is TGTGCCAGCAGTTTATCTGACGAGCAGTACTTC. This codes for CASSLSDEQYF.

This clone was recorded once. This chain joins TRBV5-1 and TRBJ1-1, with 11 nucleotides matching TRBD1. Per germline, CDR1 SGHRS and CDR2 YFSETQ. This CDR3 is 18 amino acids long. V lost 1 base to trimming and J lost 2 bases; unmatched junction nucleotides: 10. Here the CDR3 DNA reads TGCGCCAGCAGCTTGAGCGGACAGGGGGCTAGCAAAAACACTGAAGCTTTCTTT. It translates to CASSLSGQGASKNTEAFF.

In this sample, this clone turned up once. The gene calls are TRBV9 and TRBJ2-5, with 12 bases fitting TRBD2. The germline V gene has CDR1 SGDLS and CDR2 YYNGEE. This CDR3 contains 16 residues. Germline trimming cut 2 bases from V and 0 bases from J; bases unmatched to any gene: 2. As DNA, the CDR3 is TGTGCCAGCAGCGTCGGACTAGCGGGGTACCAAGAGACCCAGTACTTC. Its translation: CASSVGLAGYQETQYF.

The chain combines TRBV19 with TRBJ1-1; 8 bases are shared with TRBD1. J gave up 0 bases and V 4 bases, and 4 bases lay outside the gene matches. There are 15 residues in the CDR3. Germline V gene lookup returns CDR1 LNHDA and CDR2 SQIVND (reference sequence). The CDR3 DNA reads as TGTGCCAGTAGTAATCCGGGACAGGTGAACACTGAAGCTTTCTTT. Translation gives CASSNPGQVNTEAFF.

J is TRBJ2-7 and V is TRBV7-6; 11 bases are a match to TRBD2. V lost 5 bases to trimming and J lost 4 bases; unmatched junction nucleotides: 4. Germline CDR1 is SGHVS and CDR2 is FNYEAQ. There are 14 residues in the CDR3. The CDR3 region has the DNA TGTGCCAGCAGCCGGCGACTAGCGGGGTACGAGCAGTACTTC. This encodes CASSRRLAGYEQYF.

In its sample, this clone was seen a few times. The chain carries TRBV6-6 and TRBJ1-2, with 9 nucleotides matching TRBD1. Germline CDR1 is MNHNY and CDR2 is SVGAGI (reference sequence). The V and J ends lost 5 bases and 7 bases, in that order; junction bases with no gene match: 2. The CDR3 runs 12 residues. CDR3 amino acids: CASSQTGGGYTF. CDR3 DNA: TGTGCCAGCAGTCAGACAGGGGGTGGCTACACCTTC.

This chain uses TRBV5-1 with TRBJ2-3; D may be TRBD1 (5 bases). V was cut by 0 bases and J by 3 bases, with 8 bases left in between. Germline CDR1 reads SGHRS; CDR2 reads YFSETQ. This CDR3 comprises 14 residues. This CDR3 reads CASSLVQGTDTQYF. In DNA, the CDR3 is TGCGCCAGCAGCTTGGTTCAGGGTACAGATACGCAGTATTTT.

The chain joins TRBV4-2 to TRBJ2-7, with a possible D match to TRBD2 (6 bases). Per the germline V gene, CDR1 is LGHNA and CDR2 is YNFKEQ. V lost 4 bases to trimming and J lost 1 base, with 20 bases between them. This CDR3 spans 17 amino acids. CDR3 bases: TGTGCCAGCAGCCGTCGGTTGGGGGACTCAGAATCCTACGAGCAGTACTTC. Its protein is CASSRRLGDSESYEQYF.

The rearrangement links TRBV11-2 to TRBJ1-5; D not resolved. V gave up 5 bases and J gave up 3 bases, with 17 bases separating them. The CDR3 contains 16 residues. Germline V gene sequence: CDR1 SGHAT, CDR2 FQNNGV. CDR3 amino acids: CASSVKPGEPNQPQHF. CDR3 bases: TGTGCCAGCAGCGTTAAGCCTGGGGAGCCCAATCAGCCCCAGCATTTT.

The rearrangement links TRBV5-1 to TRBJ1-4; TRBD1 matches at 7 bases. Germline values: CDR1 SGHRS, CDR2 YFSETQ. V dropped 4 bases and J dropped 5; count of bases not matched to a gene: 8. There are 15 residues in the CDR3. In DNA, the CDR3 is TGCGCCAGCAGCGAACTCCCGGGACAGAATGAAAAACTGTTTTTT. The encoded protein is CASSELPGQNEKLFF. The variable domain in full, with the rest retrieved from reference TRBV5-1 and TRBJ1-4, is KAGVTQTPRYLIKTRGQQVTLSCSPISGHRSVSWYQQTPGQGLQFLFEYFSETQRNKGNFPGRFSGRQFSNSRSEMNVSTLELGDSALYLCASSELPGQNEKLFFGSGTQLSVL.

This clone appeared once. The rearrangement links TRBV28 to TRBJ1-4, with 7 bases identical to TRBD1. CDR3 length equals 15 residues. J lost 10 bases, V lost 3 bases, and 11 bases had no gene match. Per germline, CDR1 MDHEN and CDR2 SYDVKM. This CDR3 reads CASSFLTGPTLKLFF. The DNA for the CDR3 is TGTGCCAGCAGTTTCTTGACAGGGCCGACCTTAAAACTGTTTTTT.

The CDR3 DNA reads as TGTGCCAGCAGTTCCGCCGGGACAGCCTCCTACGAGCAGTACTTC. Amino acids: CASSSAGTASYEQYF. The chain recombines TRBV28 with TRBJ2-7; 7 bases agree with TRBD1. V gave up 4 bases and J gave up 0 bases; unmatched junction bases: 6. The CDR3 loop spans 15 amino acids. Germline assignment: CDR1 MDHEN and CDR2 SYDVKM.

This clone was seen a handful of times. This chain uses TRBV11-2 with TRBJ1-6; 7 bases line up with TRBD1. Looked up from germline, CDR1 is SGHAT and CDR2 is FQNNGV. The CDR3 has 13 residues. The ends lost 4 bases at V and 12 bases at J; junction bases unmatched: 6. Written as DNA, the CDR3 is TGTGCCAGCAGCTCAGGGACAGCCAGACCCCTCCACTTT. This translates into CASSSGTARPLHF.